This T cell receptor beta chain is drawn from a study of cytomegalovirus exposure and HLA in healthy donors. Study observations and caveats: Analysis performed later showed TCR beta chains linked to HLA being more clonally expanded than equally common others.

Vbeta (60) and Jbeta (13) primers were used in the PCR. Sequencing was performed with immunoSEQ multiplex PCR; in TCRdb, only in-frame clones are kept and a portion is missing. The sample contains some 150,000 clones, 60% to 80% of which appear only once. Notes on this clone: Its antigen is not known.

The CDR3 totals 14 residues. What was sequenced was PBMCs. The clonotype originates from a man in his late teens or twenties in good health and CMV-seropositive. The rearrangement uses TRBV21-1 and TRBJ2-1; no check of the table's D call, TRBD2, against the DNA was made. TRBV21-1 is flagged as a pseudogene. The CDR3, as DNA: TGTGCCAGCAGCAAAGGACTAGCCCCAAATGAGCAGTTCTTC. Translation gives CASSKGLAPNEQFF.